The 15 T cell receptor beta chains given below trace back to one sample, sequenced in a study of T cell responses to AZD1222 COVID-19 vaccine listed by TCRdb under 2021. The time point label corresponds to: baseline before first vaccination. Library construction relied on the immunoSEQ multiplex PCR assay. Entries here come from immuneACCESS through TCRdb and include only in-frame sequences with V and J called. Some clones fail to appear in such tables; in the studies checked, an unresolved V gene covers under half of the shortfall, and the cause of the remainder is unknown. The sample table lists 60,000 to 75,000 clones, 80% to 90% of them with a count of one. Under 6.5% of the sample lies in the top ten. The specimen was peripheral blood, collected on day 0 of AZD1222 vaccination. Source of these receptors: an adult in good health.

This chain joins TRBV6-5 and TRBJ1-1, with 8 bases aligning to TRBD1. Germline loops: CDR1 MNHEY, CDR2 SVGAGI. CDR3 length: 15 amino acids. The V gene end was trimmed by 6 bases and the J gene end by 1 base; junction bases not matched to a gene: 7. CDR3 in amino acids: CASRPDRGANTEAFF. For the CDR3, the DNA is TGTGCCAGCAGGCCAGACAGGGGAGCGAACACTGAAGCTTTCTTT.

The chain couples TRBV1 to TRBJ1-1. TRBV1 corresponds to a pseudogene. This CDR3 has 15 residues. The CDR3 DNA reads as TGCACCAGCAGCCAAGATTGGCTCAGTAGCACTGAAGCTTTCTTT. Encoded protein: CTSSQDWLSSTEAFF.

The V and J genes are TRBV28 and TRBJ1-4; D call uncertain. V dropped 5 bases and J dropped 7 bases, with 32 bases sitting between them. CDR1 and CDR2 from the germline V gene are MDHEN and SYDVKM. The CDR3 sequence is 20 residues long. DNA for the CDR3: TGTGCCAGCAGTCCAACTAGGAGGGCTGGCGTATGGGCGTATATTGAAAAACTGTTTTTT. This translates into CASSPTRRAGVWAYIEKLFF. The full variable domain, completed using reference TRBV28 and TRBJ1-4, is DVKVTQSSRYLVKRTGEKVFLECVQDMDHENMFWYRQDPGLGLRLIYFSYDVKMKEKGDIPEGYSVSREKKERFSLILESASTNQTSMYLCASSPTRRAGVWAYIEKLFFGSGTQLSVL.

The gene calls are TRBV18 and TRBJ2-2, with 14 bases aligning to TRBD2. Per the germline V gene, CDR1 is KGHSH and CDR2 is LQKENI. The CDR3 consists of 16 residues. The J segment lost 4 bases and the V segment lost 2 bases, leaving 0 bases of the junction unmatched. CDR3 coding DNA: TGTGCCAGCTCACCAGGACTAGCGGGGGGCACCGGGGAGCTGTTTTTT. Encoded protein: CASSPGLAGGTGELFF.

V is TRBV19 and J is TRBJ1-1; D not certain. The CDR3 loop spans 13 amino acids. The germline V gene has CDR1 LNHDA and CDR2 SQIVND (reference sequence). V lost 3 bases, J lost 6 bases, and 11 bases lay in between. CDR3 region: CASSIMGSAEAFF. The CDR3 DNA reads TGTGCCAGTAGTATTATGGGTAGCGCTGAAGCTTTCTTT.

This chain uses TRBV11-2 with TRBJ1-3, with D perhaps matching TRBD1 (5 bases). V was clipped by 5 bases and J by 0 bases, with 11 bases between them. CDR1 is SGHAT and CDR2 is FQNNGV in the germline V gene. CDR3 length: 15 amino acids. CDR3: CASSHRDGSGNTIYF. CDR3 nucleotides: TGTGCCAGCAGCCATCGGGACGGCTCTGGAAACACCATATATTTT.

This chain links TRBV5-1 with TRBJ2-2, with a weak D call TRBD1 (6 bases). The length of the CDR3 is 15 residues. Per germline, CDR1 SGHRS and CDR2 YFSETQ. The V gene lost 4 bases and the J gene lost 0 bases, with 10 bases spanning the gap. The CDR3 loop reads CASSMRTANTGELFF. As DNA, the CDR3 is TGCGCCAGCAGCATGAGGACAGCGAACACCGGGGAGCTGTTTTTT.

This rearrangement joins TRBV7-3 to TRBJ2-1; 10 bases agree with TRBD2. V gave up 5 bases and J gave up 6 bases; unmatched junction bases: 10. Germline-derived CDR1 and CDR2 are SGHTA and FQGTGA. The CDR3 length is 16 residues. CDR3 sequence: CASSLSRTSGLNEQFF. The CDR3 nucleotides read TGTGCCAGCAGCCTCTCTCGGACTAGCGGCCTCAATGAGCAGTTCTTC.

The DNA for the CDR3 is TGTGCCAGCAGCCCCCAGTTCTCTGGGGCCAACGTCCTGACTTTC. It codes for CASSPQFSGANVLTF. The chain couples TRBV14 to TRBJ2-6; D gene unclear. Germline V lookup: CDR1 SGHDN, CDR2 FVKESK. The CDR3 totals 15 residues. V was clipped by 4 bases and J by 0 bases, with 7 bases between them.

The rearrangement links TRBV9 to TRBJ1-6, with D unresolved. The CDR3 loop spans 16 amino acids. Deletions cut 0 bases from V and 4 bases from J, with 11 bases between. Germline V CDR1 and CDR2: SGDLS, YYNGEE. In DNA form, the CDR3 reads TGTGCCAGCAGCGTAGACTCCCGGCAGTATAATTCACCCCTCCACTTT. Residues: CASSVDSRQYNSPLHF.

The chain couples TRBV30 to TRBJ1-6, with D possibly being TRBD1 (6 bases). This CDR3 has 14 amino acids. V was clipped by 5 bases and J by 7 bases, with 15 bases between them. The germline V gene encodes CDR1 GTSNPN and CDR2 SVGIG (reference sequence). The CDR3: CAWAPGHLNSPLHF. The CDR3 DNA reads TGTGCCTGGGCTCCGGGACACTTGAATTCACCCCTCCACTTT.

V and J are TRBV5-6 and TRBJ1-2; unclear D gene. The CDR3 runs 13 residues. V lost 6 bases, J lost 2 bases, and 11 bases lay in between. Germline values: CDR1 SGHDT, CDR2 YYEEEE. The CDR3 nucleotides read TGTGCCAGCACCATCGGGAGGAACTATGGCTACACCTTC. It specifies CASTIGRNYGYTF.

The gene calls are TRBV11-2 and TRBJ2-5; the D is unclear. Germline V lookup: CDR1 SGHAT, CDR2 FQNNGV. The CDR3 length is 14 residues. V lost 4 bases and J lost 0, with 9 bases in between. DNA of the CDR3: TGTGCCAGCAGCTCCAACGATAACCAAGAGACCCAGTACTTC. Encoded protein: CASSSNDNQETQYF.

The chain combines TRBV19 with TRBJ2-2; possibly TRBD2 for D (5 bases). Trimming pared 2 bases from V and 6 bases from J, leaving 7 bases between. Germline V gene data show CDR1 as LNHDA and CDR2 as SQIVND (reference sequence). The CDR3 length is 13 residues. CDR3 sequence reads: CASSISGAGELFF. The CDR3 DNA is TGTGCCAGTAGTATATCCGGGGCCGGGGAGCTGTTTTTT.

The chain joins TRBV9 to TRBJ2-3; no definite D call. From germline, CDR1 is SGDLS and CDR2 YYNGEE. V lost 0 bases, J lost 4 bases, and 6 bases lay in between. This CDR3 has 13 residues. The CDR3 bases are TGTGCCAGCAGCGTAGGTCCCCCAGATACGCAGTATTTT. Protein: CASSVGPPDTQYF.